Below, one TCR beta chain is given with its context. Its antigen is unknown. The entry originates in a study of cytomegalovirus exposure and HLA in healthy donors. Study results and caveats: The tendency of first-cohort TCR clusters to co-occur in the 100 to 150 validation repertoires emerged from a later analysis.

Sequencing used immunoSEQ multiplex PCR; TCRdb keeps in-frame clones, though not all of them. Of tens of thousands of clones in the sample, 90% to 95% were seen once. V lost 5 bases to trimming and J lost 5 bases; unmatched junction nucleotides: 10. There are 16 residues in the CDR3. Germline V lookup: CDR1 SGHTA, CDR2 FQGNSA. The donors were part of the validation cohort of fewer than 150 subjects. That cohort was separate from the first cohort, which comprised roughly 670 subjects. This chain uses TRBV7-2 with TRBJ1-1; 11 bases are a match to TRBD1. The sample was PBMCs. The TCR sequence derives from a woman between 18 and 30 years old in good health and CMV-seronegative. The CDR3 region is CASSPPGQGVRTEAFF. DNA of the CDR3: TGTGCCAGCAGCCCGCCGGGACAGGGGGTGAGAACTGAAGCTTTCTTT.